Below, 23 T cell receptor beta chains from the same sample are listed, as sequenced in a study of T cells after yellow fever vaccination. In TCRdb, the 5' RACE reads were re-called with MiXCR into one record per CDR3 protein. The repertoire holds about 130,000 distinct CDR3 sequences, roughly 6.7% seen once, with just under 2.5% in the top ten. The material sequenced was CD4+ T cells sorted from PBMCs, taken more than 8 days after the first yellow fever vaccination. The receptor source for this set is a man younger than 35 who received the YFV17D yellow fever vaccine.

This clonotype was seen repeatedly, ten times or more. The chain is built from TRBV5-1 and TRBJ2-3; tentative D call: TRBD2 (6 bases). The V and J ends lost 0 bases and 8 bases respectively, with 13 bases between them. The germline gives CDR1 SGHRS, CDR2 YFSETQ. This CDR3 spans 14 amino acids. CDR3 residues: CASSLGRGSGTQYF. In DNA, the CDR3 is TGCGCCAGCAGCTTGGGGAGGGGCTCAGGTACGCAGTATTTT.

Ten or more counts support this clonotype. The rearrangement joins TRBV18 to TRBJ2-7, with 10 bases aligning to TRBD1. This CDR3 spans 14 amino acids. Germline-derived CDR1 and CDR2 are KGHSH and LQKENI. J was trimmed by 7 bases and V by 6 bases; bases with no gene match: 9. The CDR3 DNA reads as TGTGCCAGCTCCACGACAGGGGGCTTTATGGAGCAGTACGTC. This encodes CASSTTGGFMEQYV.

This clonotype appeared many times. The chain uses TRBV5-6 and TRBJ1-1; 7 bases map to TRBD1. This CDR3 contains 15 residues. The junction had 9 bases not matched to a gene; V was cut back by 6 bases and J by 1 base. The V gene's germline CDR1 is SGHDT and CDR2 YYEEEE. The CDR3 bases are TGTGCCAGCAACCCGGACAGGTCGTGGAACACTGAAGCTTTCTTT. It translates to CASNPDRSWNTEAFF.

The chain is built from TRBV7-2 and TRBJ2-1; D ambiguous. Germline lookup yields CDR1 SGHTA and CDR2 FQGNSA. This CDR3 is built from 13 residues. V was clipped by 3 bases and J by 2 bases, with 5 bases between them. CDR3 residues: CASSFSTYNEQFF. The CDR3 region has the DNA TGTGCCAGCAGCTTTTCCACCTACAATGAGCAGTTCTTC.

Notes on this clonotype: A much larger clone lies a single base off, so this may be a read error. The CDR3 bases are TGTGCCAGCAGCTCCCCCCCGGGACTAGCGGGTGTTACGAACACCGGGGAGCTGTTTTTT. Residues: CASSSPPGLAGVTNTGELFF. J is TRBJ2-2 and V is TRBV7-6, with TRBD2 identical over 12 bases. J lost 0 bases, V lost 4 bases, and 12 bases had no gene match. The germline V gene has CDR1 SGHVS and CDR2 FNYEAQ. The CDR3 is made up of 20 amino acids.

This clonotype was seen at least ten times. The chain has TRBV7-2 and TRBJ2-3, with D uncertain. Germline V gives CDR1 SGHTA, CDR2 FQGNSA. The CDR3 is 12 amino acids. Deletions cut 3 bases from V and 7 bases from J, with 8 bases between. The CDR3 loop is CASSFGANTQYF. The CDR3 DNA follows: TGTGCCAGCAGCTTCGGAGCAAATACGCAGTATTTT.

This clonotype showed up many times. This sequence joins TRBV12-5 and TRBJ2-2; D call uncertain. V lost 0 bases and J 5 bases, leaving 10 bases between the germline ends. The CDR3 has 15 amino acids. CDR1 is LGHNT, CDR2 FRNRAP, per germline. Here the CDR3 reads CASGLVLRSTGELFF. CDR3 in DNA: TGTGCTAGTGGTTTGGTACTTAGATCAACCGGGGAGCTGTTTTTT.

There are many counts of this clonotype. The gene calls are TRBV20-1 and TRBJ1-2; D gene ambiguous. Deletions cut 6 bases from V and 0 bases from J, with 14 bases between. CDR3 length: 14 amino acids. In germline, CDR1 is DFQATT, CDR2 SNEGSKA (reference sequence). CDR3 sequence: CSAPEGGANYGYTF. As DNA, the CDR3 is TGCAGTGCGCCCGAAGGTGGGGCTAACTATGGCTACACCTTC.

In its sample, this clonotype was seen many times. The J gene is TRBJ1-2, the V gene TRBV3-1, with a possible D match to TRBD1 (5 bases). CDR3 length equals 16 residues. V lost 3 bases and J 0 bases, leaving 14 bases between the germline ends. CDR1 and CDR2 from the germline V gene are LGHDT and YNNKEL (reference sequence). The CDR3: CASSHGQDLSNYGYTF. Written as DNA, the CDR3 is TGTGCCAGCAGCCACGGACAAGACCTATCTAACTATGGCTACACCTTC.

V usage is TRBV4-3 and J usage is TRBJ2-5, with 9 bases matching TRBD1. CDR3 length equals 15 residues. After removal of 1 base from V and 5 bases from J, the junction contained 5 bases not matched to a gene. In germline, CDR1 is LGHNA, CDR2 YSLEER. CDR3 nucleotide sequence: TGCGCCAGCAGCCAAGCCGGGACAGGGCCCGAGACCCAGTACTTC. Amino acids: CASSQAGTGPETQYF.

This clonotype was counted at least ten times. The chain joins TRBV4-3 to TRBJ2-1, with 11 bases lining up with TRBD2. Germline V CDR1 and CDR2: LGHNA, YSLEER. The V gene end was trimmed by 1 base and the J gene end by 6 bases; junction bases not matched to a gene: 2. This CDR3 spans 15 amino acids. The DNA of the CDR3 is TGCGCCAGCAGCCAAGTAGCGGGGGGGCTCAATGAGCAGTTCTTC. It yields the protein CASSQVAGGLNEQFF.

This clonotype showed up many times. V and J are TRBV7-9 and TRBJ2-1; D remains unclear. This CDR3 contains 13 residues. The germline gives CDR1 SEHNR, CDR2 FQNEAQ (reference sequence). The germline V and J ends were trimmed by 5 bases and 5 bases, with 10 bases remaining between them. The CDR3 reads CASSIFDNNEQFF. The CDR3 DNA reads as TGTGCCAGCAGCATATTCGACAACAATGAGCAGTTCTTC.

The J gene is TRBJ1-5, the V gene TRBV18; the D gene is possibly TRBD1 (6 bases). Germline V gene sequence: CDR1 KGHSH, CDR2 LQKENI. The V end lost 5 bases, the J end lost 5 bases, and 10 bases lay between the germline ends. This CDR3 is 13 amino acids long. The CDR3 DNA is TGTGCCAGCTCAGAACAGGGAGATCAGCCCCAGCATTTT. It translates to CASSEQGDQPQHF.

This clonotype was found a few times. The chain is built from TRBV7-2 and TRBJ2-2; TRBD2 agrees at 9 bases. The V and J ends lost 3 bases and 6 bases, in that order; junction bases with no gene match: 2. The CDR3 consists of 14 residues. From germline, CDR1 is SGHTA and CDR2 FQGNSA. The CDR3 sequence is CASSFTSGPGELFF. The CDR3 DNA reads TGTGCCAGCAGCTTCACTAGCGGGCCCGGGGAGCTGTTTTTT. Full variable domain (rest looked up from reference TRBV7-2 and TRBJ2-2): GAGVSQSPSNKVTEKGKDVELRCDPISGHTALYWYRQSLGQGLEFLIYFQGNSAPDKSGLPSDRFSAERTGGSVSTLTIQRTQQEDSAVYLCASSFTSGPGELFFGEGSRLTVL.

A few counts support this clonotype. The V gene is TRBV5-4, the J gene TRBJ1-2; possibly TRBD1 for D (6 bases). The CDR3 sequence is 15 residues long. V was pared by 4 bases and J by 0 bases, with 13 bases between. The V gene's germline CDR1 is SGHNT and CDR2 YYREEE (reference sequence). CDR3 DNA: TGTGCCAGCAGCCCTAGGACAGAGTCTAACTATGGCTACACCTTC. Translated, it gives CASSPRTESNYGYTF.

The rearrangement joins TRBV7-2 to TRBJ1-5; D uncertain. Germline V gene lookup returns CDR1 SGHTA and CDR2 FQGNSA. Trimming took 3 bases from V and 5 from J, leaving 11 bases between them. This CDR3 has 14 residues. CDR3 protein: CASSFSASDQPQHF. CDR3 DNA: TGTGCCAGCAGCTTTTCGGCATCCGATCAGCCCCAGCATTTT.

This clonotype has ten or more counts. V usage is TRBV28 and J usage is TRBJ1-1, with 9 bases aligning to TRBD1. This CDR3 contains 11 residues. CDR1 and CDR2 (germline): MDHEN, SYDVKM. V was clipped by 5 bases and J by 10 bases; unmatched bases: 2. The CDR3 loop is CASSMTGGAFF. CDR3 DNA sequence: TGTGCCAGCAGTATGACAGGGGGAGCTTTCTTT.

This clonotype was found many times. The rearrangement uses TRBV20-1 and TRBJ2-7; D unresolved. From germline, CDR1 is DFQATT and CDR2 SNEGSKA (reference sequence). Trimming shortened V by 1 base and J by 5 bases, and 12 bases separated the two germline ends. CDR3 length: 13 amino acids. CDR3 sequence reads: CSARGGTADEQYF. The CDR3 coding sequence is TGCAGTGCTAGAGGTGGAACGGCGGACGAGCAGTACTTC.

This clonotype occurred many times. The rearrangement links TRBV7-6 to TRBJ2-5; the match to TRBD2 covers 7 bases. The CDR3 is made up of 14 amino acids. Trimming cost V 4 bases and J 5 bases; bases outside gene matches: 7. Germline V gene data show CDR1 as SGHVS and CDR2 as FNYEAQ. This CDR3 is CASSWAEGGETQYF. Written as DNA, the CDR3 is TGTGCCAGCAGCTGGGCGGAGGGAGGGGAGACCCAGTACTTC.

This clonotype showed up many times. This rearrangement joins TRBV7-3 to TRBJ1-1; D is perhaps TRBD1 (6 bases). Trimming pared 6 bases from V and 3 bases from J, leaving 11 bases between. Germline V gene sequence: CDR1 SGHTA, CDR2 FQGTGA. The CDR3 is made up of 13 amino acids. The CDR3 loop reads CASSPGADTEAFF. The CDR3 bases are TGTGCCAGCAGTCCAGGGGCCGACACTGAAGCTTTCTTT.

This clonotype was found once. This chain connects TRBV7-6 to TRBJ1-3, with D hard to call. Germline-derived CDR1 and CDR2 are SGHVS and FNYEAQ. V was clipped by 4 bases and J by 0 bases, with 10 bases between them. CDR3 length equals 15 residues. The CDR3 DNA is TGTGCCAGCAGCTCTCGGCAGCACTCTGGAAACACCATATATTTT. This gives the protein CASSSRQHSGNTIYF.

This clonotype came up many times. The genes are TRBV2 and TRBJ2-4; D gene ambiguous. The CDR3 contains 15 residues. Between the trimmed V and J ends, which lost 4 bases and 0 bases, there was a span of 10 bases. Germline V gives CDR1 SNHLY, CDR2 FYNNEI. CDR3 DNA: TGTGCCAGCAGTGGGCCGGAGATAGCCAAAAACATTCAGTACTTC. Its translation: CASSGPEIAKNIQYF. The full variable domain, with the rest looked up from reference TRBV2 and TRBJ2-4, is EPEVTQTPSHQVTQMGQEVILRCVPISNHLYFYWYRQILGQKVEFLVSFYNNEISEKSEIFDDQFSVERPDGSNFTLKIRSTKLEDSAMYFCASSGPEIAKNIQYFGAGTRLSVL.

The chain carries TRBV4-3 and TRBJ2-3; TRBD2 matches 10 bases. V was clipped by 3 bases and J by 3 bases; unmatched bases: 3. This CDR3 contains 15 residues. In germline, CDR1 is LGHNA, CDR2 YSLEER. The CDR3 region has the DNA TGCGCCAGCAGCCACTCACTAGCGGGGACAGATACGCAGTATTTT. It yields the protein CASSHSLAGTDTQYF.